The text below deals with one TCR beta chain. Its matching antigen is unknown. At one of its ends the junction is not consistent with the germline gene, which may arise from a read error. Individual cDNA molecules received unique molecular identifiers during library preparation. TCRdb reprocessed the 5' RACE reads with MiXCR, giving one entry per CDR3 protein. Of 20,000 to 25,000 distinct CDR3 sequences detected, roughly 4% appear once; the ten largest clones hold more than 1.1%. These data originate in a study of early T cells in non-severe SARS-CoV-2 infection. Across the whole study: Chains from this unsorted whole-blood bulk RNA could not be paired.

Germline V CDR1 and CDR2: SGHRS, YFSETQ. This CDR3 contains 14 residues. Broader study findings: In VDJdb matching, anti-spike CD8 responses were favored while private and CD4 specificities went missing.

Sequencing input: whole blood. The J gene is TRBJ1-2, the V gene TRBV5-1; D might be TRBD1 (6 bases). This TCR derives from an adult who was a healthcare worker with PCR-confirmed SARS-CoV-2 infection or an uninfected control (not recorded which). CDR3 region: CASSLGRGGYDYTF. For the CDR3, the DNA is TGCGCCAGCAGCTTGGGCAGGGGCGGATATGACTACACCTTC.